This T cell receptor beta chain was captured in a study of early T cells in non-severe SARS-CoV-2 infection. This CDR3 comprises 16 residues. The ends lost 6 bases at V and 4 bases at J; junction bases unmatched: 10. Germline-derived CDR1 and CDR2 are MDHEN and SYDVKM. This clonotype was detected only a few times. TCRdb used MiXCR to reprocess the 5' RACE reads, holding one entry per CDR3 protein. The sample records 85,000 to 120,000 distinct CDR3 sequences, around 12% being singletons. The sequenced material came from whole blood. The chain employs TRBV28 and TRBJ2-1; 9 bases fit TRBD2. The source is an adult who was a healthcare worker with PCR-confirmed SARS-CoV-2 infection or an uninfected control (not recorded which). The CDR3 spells CASSPLSGSLYNEQFF. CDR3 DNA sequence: TGTGCCAGCAGCCCCCTTAGCGGGAGTTTGTACAATGAGCAGTTCTTC.